Following are 7 T cell receptor beta chains from one sample sequenced in a study of T cells in Graves' hyperthyroidism and ophthalmopathy (dated by TCRdb to the late 2010s). Receptors were amplified or captured by multiplex PCR. The listed sequencing device is Illumina HiSeq 2000. Amplification of TCR beta CDR3 regions was carried out from RNA transcripts. The TCR CDR3 was subjected to a first round of RT-PCR using the HTBI primer set and the Qiagen OneStep RT-PCR kit. The public reads were reprocessed in TCRdb via fastp at Q25 and MiXCR, keeping in-frame beta chains. Each record represents a unique CDR3 protein, reported with the most common genes and DNA among its rows. The sample table contains 650,000 to 800,000 distinct CDR3 sequences; only one count was recorded for about 45% of them. Approximately 7.2% of the sample is held by the ten biggest clonotypes. Sample: peripheral blood or thyroid tissue (not recorded which). The receptors derive from an adult man with Graves' disease, either hyperthyroidism or ophthalmopathy (not recorded which).

This clonotype was seen only once. This chain joins TRBV10-3 and TRBJ2-5, with 7 positions matching TRBD1. The CDR3 totals 12 residues. After removal of 5 bases from V and 5 bases from J, the junction contained 2 bases not matched to a gene. Germline CDR1 is ENHRY and CDR2 is SYGVKD. The CDR3 sequence is CAISTGVETQYF. In DNA, the CDR3 is TGTGCCATCAGTACAGGGGTCGAGACCCAGTACTTC.

The chain is built from TRBV20-1 and TRBJ1-1, with a weak D call TRBD1 (6 bases). V was clipped by 6 bases and J by 2 bases, with 10 bases between them. The CDR3 sequence is 12 residues long. The V gene's germline CDR1 is DFQATT and CDR2 SNEGSKA (reference sequence). CDR3: CSARDINTEAFF. The CDR3 nucleotides are TGCAGTGCGCGGGACATAAACACTGAAGCTTTCTTT.

The V gene is TRBV9, the J gene TRBJ2-2; 8 bases line up with TRBD2. This CDR3 region has 16 residues. V shed 0 bases and J 7 bases; nucleotides not matched to a gene: 8. Per the germline V gene, CDR1 is SGDLS and CDR2 is YYNGEE. The CDR3 sequence is CASSVGLSGGRGELFF. The CDR3 nucleotides read TGTGCCAGCAGCGTAGGCCTTTCGGGGGGGCGCGGGGAGCTGTTTTTT.

This clonotype turned up a few times. V usage is TRBV4-1 and J usage is TRBJ2-5; 7 positions match TRBD2. The CDR3 sequence is 15 residues long. V trimming: 0 bases; J trimming: 1 base; junction bases outside the gene matches: 2. Per the germline V gene, CDR1 is MGHRA and CDR2 is YSYEKL. CDR3 in DNA: TGCGCCAGCAGCCAAGAAGGGACTACCCAAGAGACCCAGTACTTC. It is translated as CASSQEGTTQETQYF.

The chain is built from TRBV20-1 and TRBJ1-3; D remains ambiguous. Germline values: CDR1 DFQATT, CDR2 SNEGSKA (reference sequence). Trimming stripped 0 bases from V and 2 bases from J, with 11 bases between. The CDR3 is 15 residues long. The CDR3 loop reads CSARDGLRAGNTIYF. CDR3 sequence (DNA): TGCAGTGCTAGAGATGGGTTAAGAGCTGGAAACACCATATATTTT.

The rearrangement links TRBV7-9 to TRBJ2-7, with 10 bases identical to TRBD2. V shed 5 bases and J 1 base; nucleotides not matched to a gene: 5. Germline loops: CDR1 SEHNR, CDR2 FQNEAQ (reference sequence). The CDR3 consists of 15 residues. In DNA, the CDR3 is TGTGCCAGCAGCCACAGGACTAGCGGTTCCTACGAGCAGTACTTC. It is translated as CASSHRTSGSYEQYF.

The chain is built from TRBV5-1 and TRBJ1-4; no reliable D call. V lost 0 bases, J lost 1 base, and 10 bases lay in between. Germline V gene data show CDR1 as SGHRS and CDR2 as YFSETQ. This CDR3 has 16 residues. CDR3 sequence reads: CASSLDPAGTNEKLFF. The CDR3 nucleotides are TGCGCCAGCAGCTTGGATCCGGCAGGAACTAATGAAAAACTGTTTTTT.